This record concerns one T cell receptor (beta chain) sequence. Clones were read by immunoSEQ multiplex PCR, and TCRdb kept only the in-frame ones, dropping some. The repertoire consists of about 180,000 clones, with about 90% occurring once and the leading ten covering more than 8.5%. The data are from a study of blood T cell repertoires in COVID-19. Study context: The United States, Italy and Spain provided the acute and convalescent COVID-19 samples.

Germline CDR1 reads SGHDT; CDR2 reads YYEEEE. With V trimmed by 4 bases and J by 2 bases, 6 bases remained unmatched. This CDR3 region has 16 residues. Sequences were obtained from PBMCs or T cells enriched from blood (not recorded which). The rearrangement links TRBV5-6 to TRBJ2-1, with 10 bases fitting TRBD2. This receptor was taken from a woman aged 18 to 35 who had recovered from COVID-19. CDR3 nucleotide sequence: TGTGCCAGCAGCCGCAAACTAGCGGGGCCCTACAATGAGCAGTTCTTC. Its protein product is CASSRKLAGPYNEQFF.